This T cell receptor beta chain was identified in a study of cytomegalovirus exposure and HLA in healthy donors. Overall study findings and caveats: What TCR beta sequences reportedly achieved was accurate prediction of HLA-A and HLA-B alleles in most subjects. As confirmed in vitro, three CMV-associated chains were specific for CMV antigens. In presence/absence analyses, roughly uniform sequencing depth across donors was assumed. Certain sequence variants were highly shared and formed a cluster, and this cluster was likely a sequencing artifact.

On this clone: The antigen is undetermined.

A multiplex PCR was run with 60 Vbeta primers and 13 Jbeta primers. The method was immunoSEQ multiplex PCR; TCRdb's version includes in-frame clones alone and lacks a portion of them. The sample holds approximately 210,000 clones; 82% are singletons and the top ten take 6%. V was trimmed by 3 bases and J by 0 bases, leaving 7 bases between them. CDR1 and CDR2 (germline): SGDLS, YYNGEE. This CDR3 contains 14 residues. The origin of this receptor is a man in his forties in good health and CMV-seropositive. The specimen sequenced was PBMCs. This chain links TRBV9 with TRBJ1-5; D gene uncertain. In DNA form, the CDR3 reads TGTGCCAGCAGCGGAGGTTATAGCAATCAGCCCCAGCATTTT. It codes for CASSGGYSNQPQHF. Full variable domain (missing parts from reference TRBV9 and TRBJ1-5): DSGVTQTPKHLITATGQRVTLRCSPRSGDLSVYWYQQSLDQGLQFLIQYYNGEERAKGNILERFSAQQFPDLHSELNLSSLELGDSALYFCASSGGYSNQPQHFGDGTRLSIL.